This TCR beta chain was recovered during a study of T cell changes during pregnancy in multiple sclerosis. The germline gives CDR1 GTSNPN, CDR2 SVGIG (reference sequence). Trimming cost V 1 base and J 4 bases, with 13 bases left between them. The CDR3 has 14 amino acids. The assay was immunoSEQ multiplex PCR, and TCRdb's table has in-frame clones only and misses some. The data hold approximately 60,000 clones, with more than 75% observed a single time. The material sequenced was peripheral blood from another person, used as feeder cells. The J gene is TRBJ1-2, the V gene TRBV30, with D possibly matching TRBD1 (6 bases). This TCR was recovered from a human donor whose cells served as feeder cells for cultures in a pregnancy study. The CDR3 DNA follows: TGTGCCTGGAGTGACGCAGGGGTTATCTATGGCTACACCTTC. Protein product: CAWSDAGVIYGYTF.